The 5 T cell receptor beta chains given below trace back to one sample, sequenced in a study of OX40 agonist ivuxolimab in advanced cancers. The assay was immunoSEQ multiplex PCR, and TCRdb's table has in-frame clones only and misses some. The data show about 46,000 clones, about 91% seen once. Sequencing used CD4+ or CD8+ T cells sorted from blood, obtained in a trial of the OX40 agonist ivuxolimab. The receptors come from an adult with an advanced solid tumor such as melanoma, head and neck, liver or kidney cancer.

The rearrangement uses TRBV7-3 and TRBJ1-4; D may be TRBD1 (6 bases). Germline V gene data show CDR1 as SGHTA and CDR2 as FQGTGA. The germline V and J ends were trimmed by 5 bases and 0 bases, with 10 bases remaining between them. This CDR3 is built from 15 residues. The CDR3: CASSATGATNEKLFF. The CDR3 DNA reads as TGTGCCAGCAGCGCGACAGGAGCAACTAATGAAAAACTGTTTTTT.

DNA of the CDR3: TGTGCCAGCAGCTATCCGACTAGCGGGAGGGCCAATGAGCAGTTCTTC. Translation: CASSYPTSGRANEQFF. The chain employs TRBV28 and TRBJ2-1; TRBD2 matches at 14 bases. The CDR3 extends over 16 amino acids. From germline, CDR1 is MDHEN and CDR2 SYDVKM. With 6 bases clipped from V and 6 bases from J, the junction kept 7 bases outside the gene matches. The complete variable domain, with remaining parts taken from reference TRBV28 and TRBJ2-1, reads DVKVTQSSRYLVKRTGEKVFLECVQDMDHENMFWYRQDPGLGLRLIYFSYDVKMKEKGDIPEGYSVSREKKERFSLILESASTNQTSMYLCASSYPTSGRANEQFFGPGTRLTVL.

V usage is TRBV5-6 and J usage is TRBJ2-7; D remains ambiguous. The CDR3 runs to 13 residues. Trimming cost V 2 bases and J 6 bases, with 12 bases left between them. The germline CDR1 and CDR2 sequences are SGHDT and YYEEEE. The CDR3 loop is CASSFPHAVEQYF. The CDR3 DNA reads TGTGCCAGCAGCTTTCCGCACGCCGTCGAGCAGTACTTC.

The gene calls are TRBV28 and TRBJ2-3; D is uncertain. Germline V gene sequence: CDR1 MDHEN, CDR2 SYDVKM. V gave up 7 bases and J gave up 4 bases, with 12 bases separating them. The CDR3 is 13 residues long. The CDR3 DNA reads as TGTGCCAGCACCATACAACCCCCAGATACGCAGTATTTT. The encoded protein is CASTIQPPDTQYF.

The V call is TRBV20-1, the J call TRBJ2-5; unclear D gene. The J call may be mistaken, given a closer DNA end match to TRBJ2-7. This CDR3 region has 10 residues. The germline gives CDR1 DFQATT, CDR2 SNEGSKA (reference sequence). The CDR3 sequence: CSAEEYEQYF. CDR3 coding DNA: TGCAGTGCCGAGGAGTACGAGCAGTACTTC.